The T cell receptor beta chain described here comes from a study of shared clonotypes between healthy human individuals. Broader study findings: Shared across several donors were about 4.8% of the naive CD4 clonotypes.

The DNA input per sorted-subset replicate PCR was about 220 ng, corresponding to roughly 31,000 T cell genomes. Using immunoSEQ multiplex PCR, the repertoire was profiled, and TCRdb retains in-frame clones only, with some absent. The sample shows roughly 1,800,000 clones, about 95% of them seen only once. This CDR3 comprises 11 residues. Germline CDR1 reads SQVTM; CDR2 reads ANQGSEA. Trimming pared 0 bases from V and 7 bases from J, leaving 6 bases between. On this clone itself: Its specificity is not known.

The naive CD8 subset, CD45RO-negative cells positively selected for CCR7, excluded terminally differentiated effector memory CD45RA+ cells. The sequence derives from a man younger than 30 in good health. The rearrangement uses TRBV29-1 and TRBJ1-2; D possibly corresponds to TRBD1 (5 bases). Material: naive CD8+ T cells sorted from blood. CDR3 DNA: TGCAGCGTTGAAGACGGGGGTGGCTACACCTTC. This codes for CSVEDGGGYTF.